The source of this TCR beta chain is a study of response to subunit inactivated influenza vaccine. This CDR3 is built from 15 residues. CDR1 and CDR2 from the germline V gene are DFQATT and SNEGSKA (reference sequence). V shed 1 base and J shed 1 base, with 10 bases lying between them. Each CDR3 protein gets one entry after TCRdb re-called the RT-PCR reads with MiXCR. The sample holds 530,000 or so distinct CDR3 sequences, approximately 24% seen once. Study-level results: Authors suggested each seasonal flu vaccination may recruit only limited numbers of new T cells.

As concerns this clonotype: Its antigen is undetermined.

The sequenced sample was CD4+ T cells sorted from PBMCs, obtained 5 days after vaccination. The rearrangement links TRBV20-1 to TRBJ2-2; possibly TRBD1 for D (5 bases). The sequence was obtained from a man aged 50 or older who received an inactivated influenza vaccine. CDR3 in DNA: TGCAGTGCTAGAGTCGTCGGACAGAACACCGGGGAGCTGTTTTTT. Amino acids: CSARVVGQNTGELFF.